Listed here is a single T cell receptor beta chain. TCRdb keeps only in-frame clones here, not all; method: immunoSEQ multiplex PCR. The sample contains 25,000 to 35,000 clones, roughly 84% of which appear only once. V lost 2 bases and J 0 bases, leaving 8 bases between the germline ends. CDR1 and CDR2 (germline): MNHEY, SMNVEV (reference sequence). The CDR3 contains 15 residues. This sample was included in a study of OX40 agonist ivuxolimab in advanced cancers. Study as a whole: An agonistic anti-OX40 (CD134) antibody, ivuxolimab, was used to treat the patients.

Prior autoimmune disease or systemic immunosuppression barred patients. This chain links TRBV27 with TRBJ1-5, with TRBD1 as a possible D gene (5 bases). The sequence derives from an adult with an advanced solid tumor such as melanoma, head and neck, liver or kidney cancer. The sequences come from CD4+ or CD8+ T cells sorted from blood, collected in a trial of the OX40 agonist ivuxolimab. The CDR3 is CASSLRGSSNQPQHF. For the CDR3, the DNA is TGTGCCAGCAGTTTACGGGGCAGTAGCAATCAGCCCCAGCATTTT.